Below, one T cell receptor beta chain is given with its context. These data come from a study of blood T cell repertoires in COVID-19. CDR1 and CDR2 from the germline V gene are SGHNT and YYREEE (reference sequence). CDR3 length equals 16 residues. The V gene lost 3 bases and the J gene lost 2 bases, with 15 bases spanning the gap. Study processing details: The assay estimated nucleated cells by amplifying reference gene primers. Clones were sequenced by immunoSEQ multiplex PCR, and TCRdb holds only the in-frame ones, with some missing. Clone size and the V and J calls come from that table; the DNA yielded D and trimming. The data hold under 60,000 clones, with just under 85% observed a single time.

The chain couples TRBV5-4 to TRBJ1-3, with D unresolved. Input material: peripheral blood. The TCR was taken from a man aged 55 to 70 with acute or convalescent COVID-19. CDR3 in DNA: TGTGCCAGCAGCTCCGGAGGTCCCGGGGCTGGAAACACCATATATTTT. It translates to CASSSGGPGAGNTIYF.